Detailed here is one T cell receptor (beta chain). This sample is part of a study of cytomegalovirus exposure and HLA in healthy donors. Germline V gene lookup returns CDR1 LNHDA and CDR2 SQIVND (reference sequence). V gave up 8 bases and J gave up 0 bases, with 9 bases separating them. This CDR3 comprises 13 residues. In the PCR, 60 Vbeta and 13 Jbeta primers were used. Repertoires were generated with immunoSEQ multiplex PCR, while TCRdb's copy carries only in-frame clones and drops some. The table includes under 250,000 clones, approximately 80% detected once. The chain links TRBV19 to TRBJ2-3; D is ambiguous. The source is a boy aged 2 to 10 in good health and CMV-seronegative. The sequenced sample was PBMCs. The CDR3 region is CASGLTSTDTQYF. CDR3 sequence (DNA): TGTGCCAGTGGGCTAACTAGCACAGATACGCAGTATTTT.